One and the same sample provided the 17 T cell receptor beta chains below, sequenced in a study of cytomegalovirus exposure and HLA in healthy donors. The table came from immunoSEQ multiplex PCR; TCRdb's copy has only in-frame clones and leaves some out. This table has tens of thousands of clones, 94% appearing once. What was sequenced was PBMCs. These receptors were collected from a woman between 18 and 29 years old in good health and CMV-seronegative.

CDR3 in DNA: TGTGCCATCAGCGACCGCCAGGGGGCGAGTCAGCCCCAGCATTTT. As protein: CAISDRQGASQPQHF. The chain uses TRBV10-3 and TRBJ1-5, with TRBD1 matching over 8 bases. The CDR3 is made up of 15 amino acids. CDR1 is ENHRY and CDR2 is SYGVKD in the germline V gene. Trimming removed 6 bases from V and 6 bases from J; junction bases left unmatched: 10.

The chain combines TRBV7-8 with TRBJ2-4, with D perhaps matching TRBD2 (5 bases). The CDR3 sequence is 13 residues long. Germline V gives CDR1 SGHVS, CDR2 FQNEAQ. Trimming cost V 2 bases and J 6 bases, with 8 bases left between them. CDR3 sequence: CASSLIGRNIQYF. CDR3 bases: TGTGCCAGCAGCTTAATTGGGAGAAACATTCAGTACTTC. Based on the CDR3 plus reference TRBV7-8 and TRBJ2-4, the full variable domain is GAGVSQSPRYKVAKRGQDVALRCDPISGHVSLFWYQQALGQGPEFLTYFQNEAQLDKSGLPSDRFFAERPEGSVSTLKIQRTQQEDSAVYLCASSLIGRNIQYFGAGTRLSVL.

The J gene is TRBJ2-1, the V gene TRBV4-2, with a possible D match to TRBD2 (6 bases). V was pared by 1 base and J by 2 bases, with 12 bases between. The CDR3 contains 16 residues. Germline V gene sequence: CDR1 LGHNA, CDR2 YNFKEQ. The CDR3 region is CASSQVGERAYNEQFF. The CDR3 region has the DNA TGTGCCAGCAGCCAAGTGGGGGAGCGGGCCTACAATGAGCAGTTCTTC.

The gene calls are TRBV13 and TRBJ1-4; D is unclear. Deletions cut 4 bases from V and 0 bases from J, with 9 bases between. Germline values: CDR1 PRHDT, CDR2 FYEKMQ (reference sequence). The CDR3 length is 15 residues. CDR3 in amino acids: CASSSHSATNEKLFF. Here the CDR3 DNA reads TGTGCCAGCAGCTCTCACAGTGCAACTAATGAAAAACTGTTTTTT.

This chain joins TRBV6-5 and TRBJ1-1; D ambiguous. CDR1 MNHEY and CDR2 SVGAGI come from the germline V gene. V lost 4 bases and J lost 6, with 12 bases in between. The CDR3 totals 13 residues. The DNA for the CDR3 is TGTGCCAGCAGTTCCTTCTTCAGCGCTGAAGCTTTCTTT. Translated: CASSSFFSAEAFF.

The J gene is TRBJ1-6, the V gene TRBV5-4, with 7 bases fitting TRBD1. Germline assignment: CDR1 SGHNT and CDR2 YYREEE (reference sequence). The trim removed 6 bases at V and 6 bases at J, leaving 9 bases unmatched. This CDR3 region has 15 residues. The CDR3 coding sequence is TGTGCCAGCACCCCGCCGGGACAGCCTAATTCACCCCTCCACTTT. This codes for CASTPPGQPNSPLHF.

The V call is TRBV11-2, the J call TRBJ2-2; tentatively, D is TRBD2 (6 bases). Trimming took 1 base from V and 4 from J, leaving 7 bases between them. The CDR3 has 14 amino acids. Germline-derived CDR1 and CDR2 are SGHAT and FQNNGV. The CDR3 DNA sequence: TGTGCCAGCAGCTTAGTGGGGGGCACCGGGGAGCTGTTTTTT. This codes for CASSLVGGTGELFF.

The rearrangement uses TRBV27 and TRBJ2-3, with a weak D call TRBD2 (5 bases). With 8 bases removed from V and 7 bases from J, the gap between germline ends came to 19 bases. The CDR3 runs to 14 residues. Germline V lookup: CDR1 MNHEY, CDR2 SMNVEV (reference sequence). The CDR3 is CASRGISSLYTQYF. The CDR3 DNA sequence: TGTGCCAGCCGAGGGATCTCCAGTCTATATACGCAGTATTTT.

The chain uses TRBV28 and TRBJ1-3; D call uncertain. The CDR3 spans 11 residues. The V and J ends lost 6 bases and 8 bases respectively, with 8 bases between them. CDR1 and CDR2 from the germline V gene are MDHEN and SYDVKM. The CDR3 DNA reads TGTGCCAGCAGGAACGTAGACACCATATATTTT. Translated, it gives CASRNVDTIYF.

The V gene is TRBV19, the J gene TRBJ1-5; D gene ambiguous. Trimming shortened V by 6 bases and J by 7 bases, and 13 bases separated the two germline ends. Germline CDR1 LNHDA, CDR2 SQIVND (reference sequence). The CDR3 has 13 residues. The CDR3 sequence is CASSPGREQPQHF. The CDR3 nucleotides read TGTGCCAGTAGCCCTGGGAGGGAACAGCCCCAGCATTTT.

DNA of the CDR3: TGTGCCAGCACCCACGGCCAGGGTCGTGGCAATGAGCAGTTCTTC. Encoded protein: CASTHGQGRGNEQFF. The chain uses TRBV6-6 and TRBJ2-1; a weak D match, TRBD1 (5 bases). Germline V CDR1 and CDR2: MNHNY, SVGAGI (reference sequence). The CDR3 has 15 amino acids. The V end was cut by 7 bases, the J end by 6 bases, with 19 bases between.

The chain couples TRBV7-2 to TRBJ1-6; 9 positions agree with TRBD1. There are 17 residues in the CDR3. Looked up from germline, CDR1 is SGHTA and CDR2 is FQGNSA. V lost 6 bases, J lost 13 bases, and 19 bases stayed unmatched. This CDR3 reads CASRDPDLDRGWGPLHF. The CDR3 coding sequence is TGTGCCAGCAGGGACCCCGATTTGGACAGGGGATGGGGGCCCCTCCACTTT.

This clone was seen just once. V gene TRBV10-3 combines with J gene TRBJ2-3; D possibly corresponds to TRBD2 (7 bases). V was cut by 3 bases and J by 4 bases, with 20 bases left in between. This CDR3 spans 17 amino acids. Germline CDR1 reads ENHRY; CDR2 reads SYGVKD. CDR3 region: CAISEPWGGQRADTQYF. CDR3 coding DNA: TGTGCCATCAGTGAACCGTGGGGGGGGCAGAGGGCAGATACGCAGTATTTT.

CDR3 in amino acids: CASSTGLSDTQYF. CDR3 nucleotide sequence: TGTGCCAGCAGCACCGGGTTATCAGATACGCAGTATTTT. The V call is TRBV7-3, the J call TRBJ2-3; D unresolved. The germline gives CDR1 SGHTA, CDR2 FQGTGA. The V end was cut by 5 bases, the J end by 4 bases, with 10 bases between. There are 13 residues in the CDR3.

The chain has TRBV6-1 and TRBJ1-5; D call uncertain. The V gene lost 4 bases and the J gene lost 4 bases, with 8 bases spanning the gap. There are 13 residues in the CDR3. CDR1 MNHNS and CDR2 SASEGT come from the germline V gene. For the CDR3, the DNA is TGTGCCAGCAGTGCTACCGCTAATCAGCCCCAGCATTTT. This sequence encodes CASSATANQPQHF.

This chain uses TRBV5-6 with TRBJ1-2; no clear D. The CDR3 has 13 amino acids. V was trimmed by 1 base and J by 4 bases, leaving 8 bases between them. From germline, CDR1 is SGHDT and CDR2 YYEEEE. CDR3 DNA: TGTGCCAGCAGCTTGAAGAGGAGCTATGGCTACACCTTC. Translation: CASSLKRSYGYTF.

The chain combines TRBV15 with TRBJ1-5, with D hard to call. The germline V gene has CDR1 LNHNV and CDR2 YYDKDF (reference sequence). This CDR3 has 16 amino acids. The germline V and J ends were trimmed by 0 bases and 6 bases, with 15 bases remaining between them. The CDR3 sequence: CATSRDIAGVGQPQHF. The CDR3 nucleotides are TGTGCCACCAGCAGAGATATCGCTGGAGTAGGTCAGCCCCAGCATTTT.